A single sample gave rise to the 3 T cell receptor beta chains below, sequenced in a study of blood T cell repertoires in COVID-19. Sequenced by immunoSEQ multiplex PCR; TCRdb stores in-frame clones only, minus some. The data hold 250,000 to 300,000 clones, with about nine tenths observed a single time. Source material: peripheral blood. The receptors originated from a woman in her thirties with COVID-19, enrolled during active disease.

This chain joins TRBV19 and TRBJ2-7, with 10 positions matching TRBD1. This CDR3 contains 13 residues. Trimming removed 6 bases from V and 6 bases from J; junction bases left unmatched: 5. Germline loops: CDR1 LNHDA, CDR2 SQIVND (reference sequence). CDR3 sequence: CASRWDRGTEQYF. The CDR3 coding sequence is TGTGCCAGTAGATGGGACAGGGGCACCGAGCAGTACTTC.

The J gene is TRBJ2-7, the V gene TRBV7-9; D is unclear. The CDR3 runs 12 residues. V was pared by 3 bases and J by 3 bases, with 6 bases between. Germline V gene data show CDR1 as SEHNR and CDR2 as FQNEAQ (reference sequence). The CDR3 sequence: CASSFEHYEQYF. The CDR3, as DNA: TGTGCCAGCAGCTTTGAACACTACGAGCAGTACTTC.

The gene calls are TRBV27 and TRBJ2-1, with TRBD1 identical over 7 bases. CDR1 is MNHEY, CDR2 SMNVEV, per germline (reference sequence). The CDR3 is made up of 14 amino acids. Unmatched junction bases numbered 5, after V lost 5 bases and J lost 4 bases. The CDR3 here is CASSAGTAYNEQFF. CDR3 nucleotides: TGTGCCAGCAGTGCCGGGACAGCATACAATGAGCAGTTCTTC.